This T cell receptor beta chain stems from a study of blood T cell repertoires in COVID-19. Study information: Sites across the United States, Italy and Spain contributed samples from acute and convalescent COVID-19.

In the original workflow: Amplification of reference gene primers was used by the study to estimate nucleated cell counts. Sequenced by immunoSEQ multiplex PCR; TCRdb stores in-frame clones only, minus some. That table furnishes V, J and clone size, whereas the DNA furnished D and trimming. The sample lists some 230,000 clones, around 80% occurring once. Per the germline V gene, CDR1 is MGHRA and CDR2 is YSYEKL. Unmatched junction bases numbered 4, after V lost 3 bases and J lost 1 base. The CDR3 contains 16 residues. The sequence came from a man aged 35-49 years who had recovered from COVID-19. The sequencing sample was made of PBMCs or T cells enriched from blood (not recorded which). This chain joins TRBV4-1 and TRBJ2-3, with 10 nucleotides matching TRBD1. This chain's CDR3 is CASSQAGTGGTDTQYF. CDR3 DNA sequence: TGCGCCAGCAGCCAGGCCGGGACAGGGGGCACAGATACGCAGTATTTT.